A selection of T cell receptor beta chains follows, all from one sample in a study of T cell changes during pregnancy in multiple sclerosis. The assay was immunoSEQ multiplex PCR, and TCRdb's table has in-frame clones only and misses some. This table holds tens of thousands of clones, 85% to 95% found once. Sequenced here: CD8+ T cells from peripheral blood mononuclear cells, sampled in the third trimester of pregnancy. The receptors were sampled from a female donor with multiple sclerosis, enrolled in a pregnancy study. Both conserved end residues are trimmed from each CDR3.

CDR3aa	j_gene	v_gene
ASSQVMGTGGYEQY	TRBJ2-7	TRBV4-2
ASSSGLHPYEQY	TRBJ2-7	TRBV11-2
ASSLADRGIYGYT	TRBJ1-2	TRBV5-6
SASDLVTQY	TRBJ2-5	TRBV20-1
ASSLRGSEQY	TRBJ2-7	TRBV19
ASSAGWGWNHEQY	TRBJ2-7	TRBV5-4
ASSQTASYEQY	TRBJ2-7	TRBV6-5
ASSQGAGEAF	TRBJ1-1	TRBV4-1
ASGQAVGTEAF	TRBJ1-1	TRBV27
ASSVGGTQY	TRBJ2-5	TRBV6-1
ASNEAGSNQPQH	TRBJ1-5	TRBV6-6
ASSLESSYEQY	NA	TRBV7-9
ASSLGGLYGYT	TRBJ1-2	TRBV7-9
ASLRGPNTGELF	TRBJ2-2	TRBV6-5
ASSLWQGANTEAF	TRBJ1-1	TRBV28
ASSETLDRGINYGYT	TRBJ1-2	TRBV2
ASSVEGGGHQH	TRBJ1-5	TRBV9
AWSGTSYEQY	TRBJ2-7	TRBV30
ASSPLGGGAGEQY	TRBJ2-7	TRBV9
ASSQVQGVDQPQH	TRBJ1-5	TRBV4-3
ASSITETYGYT	TRBJ1-2	TRBV19
ASSLGTRPVGELF	TRBJ2-2	TRBV7-3
ASSLSRGRSHSYEQY	TRBJ2-7	TRBV5-1
ASSQERQPSSGNTIY	TRBJ1-3	TRBV14
ASSPAPTRQPQH	TRBJ1-5	TRBV27
ASSQGQGALGYGYT	TRBJ1-2	TRBV7-8
ASSAGGRSNQPQH	TRBJ1-5	TRBV6-5
ASSDRYRGGGNTIY	TRBJ1-3	TRBV2
SVEVLLRTGPGELF	TRBJ2-2	TRBV29-1
ASSFQANTEAF	TRBJ1-1	TRBV5-6
ASSHESGQLQETQY	TRBJ2-5	TRBV28